These T cell receptor beta chains were read from a single sample in a study of blood T cell repertoires in COVID-19. Clones were read by immunoSEQ multiplex PCR, and TCRdb kept only the in-frame ones, dropping some. The top ten clones hold 4% of a sample with approximately 220,000 clones, roughly nine tenths of them seen once. Sequenced: PBMCs or T cells enriched from blood (not recorded which). The source is a woman younger than 45 with acute COVID-19. Each CDR3 is given with its conserved first and last residue. Fields, in order: V gene, clone size, J gene, D gene, CDR3 DNA, CDR3 protein. D genes are given only for firm matches. Not all rows give a size; the values are once, few, many and, for expanded clones, a class.

V: TRBV5-6; size: .; J: TRBJ1-6; D: TRBD1; DNA: TGTGCCAGCAGCGTGCAATGGGACAGGAGCTCCTATAATTCACCCCTCCACTTT; CDR3: CASSVQWDRSSYNSPLHF
V: TRBV7-3; size: .; J: TRBJ2-1; D: .; DNA: TGTGCCAGCAGCTTAGTCGGTACTGAGCAGTTCTTC; CDR3: CASSLVGTEQFF
V: TRBV11-2; size: few; J: TRBJ1-1; D: .; DNA: TGTGCCAGCAGCTCCATGCAGCGGGTGGGGCCCAACACTGAAGCTTTCTTT; CDR3: CASSSMQRVGPNTEAFF
V: TRBV7-3; size: .; J: TRBJ1-1; D: TRBD1; DNA: TGTGCCAGCAGCACCCAGGGGACAGCGAACACTGAAGCTTTCTTT; CDR3: CASSTQGTANTEAFF
V: TRBV6-1; size: .; J: TRBJ2-3; D: .; DNA: TGTGCCAGCAGTGAAGCGGGGGGGGGCAGCACAGATACGCAGTATTTT; CDR3: CASSEAGGGSTDTQYF
V: TRBV7-2; size: .; J: TRBJ2-2; D: .; DNA: TGTGCCAGCAGCGCCGGAGGGCGACAGACCGGGGAGCTGTTTTTT; CDR3: CASSAGGRQTGELFF
V: TRBV10-3; size: .; J: TRBJ1-4; D: TRBD1; DNA: TGTGCCATCAGCCTGACCCGCTCGACAGGGGGTAACCAAAAACTGTTTTTT; CDR3: CAISLTRSTGGNQKLFF
V: TRBV2; size: .; J: TRBJ2-5; D: .; DNA: TGTGCCAGCAGTGAGTCGGACGTTGGGGGGGAGACCCAGTACTTC; CDR3: CASSESDVGGETQYF
V: TRBV6-5; size: .; J: TRBJ1-1; D: .; DNA: TGTGCCAGCAGTTACAGGGGCCAGGGAGGCACTGAAGCTTTCTTT; CDR3: CASSYRGQGGTEAFF
V: TRBV4-1; size: .; J: TRBJ2-1; D: TRBD2; DNA: TGCGCCAGCAGCCAAGATCAGGCGGGGGTCTCCTACAATGAGCAGTTCTTC; CDR3: CASSQDQAGVSYNEQFF
V: TRBV28; size: .; J: TRBJ1-1; D: .; DNA: TGTGCCAGCAGTCCCCCCCACCCCGGGGGAAACACTGAAGCTTTCTTT; CDR3: CASSPPHPGGNTEAFF
V: TRBV28; size: .; J: TRBJ2-5; D: .; DNA: TGTGCCAGCAGTTTATCTCGGGGTCCGTACCAAGAGACCCAGTACTTC; CDR3: CASSLSRGPYQETQYF
V: TRBV2; size: .; J: TRBJ1-1; D: .; DNA: TGTGCCAGCAGAGCGGACGGAGGGGCTGAAGCTTTCTTT; CDR3: CASRADGGAEAFF
V: TRBV6-5; size: .; J: TRBJ2-5; D: .; DNA: TGTGCCAGCAGTTACCTTAATCAGGGCCAAGAGACCCAGTACTTC; CDR3: CASSYLNQGQETQYF
V: TRBV30; size: .; J: TRBJ2-1; D: TRBD1; DNA: TGTGCCTGGAGTGCCGGACAGGGGGCTAGGGATGAGCAGTTCTTC; CDR3: CAWSAGQGARDEQFF
V: TRBV10-2; size: .; J: TRBJ1-1; D: .; DNA: TGCGCCAGCAGAACCCCGGGTATGAACACTGAAGCTTTCTTT; CDR3: CASRTPGMNTEAFF
V: TRBV3-1/TRBV3-2; size: .; J: TRBJ2-1; D: TRBD2; DNA: TGTGCCAGCAGCCAAGGGGTCGGGGGGGCCCGAGGTGAGCAGTTCTTC; CDR3: CASSQGVGGARGEQFF